The entry below describes one T cell receptor beta chain. This sample is part of a study of blood T cell repertoires in COVID-19. Study details: The United States, Italy and Spain supplied acute and convalescent COVID-19 samples. PBMCs, B-cell-depleted T cells, or T cells were the source of the cDNA or gDNA that made up the material.

Per the authors' pipeline: For nucleated cells, counts were estimated from reference gene primer amplification. Assay: immunoSEQ multiplex PCR; the TCRdb copy retains only in-frame clones and omits some. The V and J calls and the clone size are those of that table, but D and trimming were determined from the DNA. The sample holds under 150,000 clones, more than 65% seen once. The source of this sequence is a man aged 80 or over with acute or convalescent COVID-19. The sequenced sample consisted of peripheral blood.

DNA of the CDR3: TGTGCCAGCGGCCGTAGCAATCAGCCCCAGCATTTT. Its protein product is CASGRSNQPQHF. This chain joins TRBV12-3 or TRBV12-4 and TRBJ1-5; D uncertain. This CDR3 is 12 amino acids long. The V end lost 8 bases, the J end lost 0 bases, and 5 bases lay between the germline ends.